A single count supports the clone carrying this T cell receptor (beta chain). The TCR beta CDR3 regions underwent amplification using RNA transcripts as the source. When the TCR CDR3 underwent first-round RT-PCR, the HTBI primer set was used. Using its own MiXCR run on the multiplex PCR reads, TCRdb lists one record per CDR3 protein. The top ten clones hold about 16% of a sample with roughly 660,000 distinct CDR3 sequences, roughly 17% of them seen once. This CDR3 has 14 amino acids. V dropped 4 bases and J dropped 2 bases, with 9 bases sitting between them. CDR1 is SGHRS and CDR2 is YFSETQ in the germline V gene. This entry comes from a study of T cells in Graves' hyperthyroidism and ophthalmopathy.

This receptor was obtained from a man in his forties or fifties with Graves' hyperthyroidism. Material for sequencing was blood. The genes are TRBV5-1 and TRBJ1-4, with D hard to call. CDR3 coding DNA: TGCGCCAGCAGCCTCGAATATACTAATGAAAAACTGTTTTTT. It translates to CASSLEYTNEKLFF.